This record looks at one T cell receptor (beta chain) sequence and its context. Authors' data handling: Quantification of nucleated cells was approximated via reference gene primer amplification. Clones were sequenced by immunoSEQ multiplex PCR, and TCRdb holds only the in-frame ones, with some missing. V and J calls and clone size are copied from that table; D and trimming were computed from the DNA. The table has approximately 120,000 clones, more than 85% seen once. Trimming cost V 3 bases and J 1 base, with 9 bases left between them. This CDR3 spans 13 amino acids. CDR1 is GTSNPN and CDR2 is SVGIG in the germline V gene (reference sequence). These data are taken from a study of blood T cell repertoires in COVID-19. Study details: COVID-19 samples collected from the United States, Italy and Spain covered acute and convalescent phases. The analysed material was cDNA or gDNA that came from T cells, B-cell-depleted T cells, or PBMCs.

The chain has TRBV30 and TRBJ1-1; no firm D call. The sample taken for sequencing was peripheral blood. The origin of this receptor is a human donor with acute or convalescent COVID-19. The donor label of this sample is uncertain. DNA of the CDR3: TGTGCCTGGAGCCCCCCCAGGAACACTGAAGCTTTCTTT. Its protein product is CAWSPPRNTEAFF. The complete variable domain, with remaining parts taken from reference TRBV30 and TRBJ1-1, reads SQTIHQWPATLVQPVGSPLSLECTVEGTSNPNLYWYRQAAGRGLQLLFYSVGIGQISSEVPQNLSASRPQDRQFILSSKKLLLSDSGFYLCAWSPPRNTEAFFGQGTRLTVV.